What follows describes a single T cell receptor (beta chain). Its antigen is as yet unknown. V was clipped by 4 bases and J by 5 bases; unmatched bases: 5. There are 14 residues in the CDR3. Looked up from germline, CDR1 is SGHNT and CDR2 is YYREEE (reference sequence). The sample belongs to a study of tumor-infiltrating lymphocytes in localized non-small cell lung cancer. Produced via immunoSEQ multiplex PCR; TCRdb's table is partial and in-frame only. The sample consists of some 11,000 clones, roughly 66% of them appearing once. Study-level points and caveats: Technical variation could not be separated from intratumor heterogeneity here. Higher tumor T cell infiltration than in uninvolved lung was supported by TCRbeta sequencing.

The sequence was collected from a human donor with non-small cell lung cancer. The sequenced material came from uninvolved lung tissue not adjacent to the tumor. The chain couples TRBV5-4 to TRBJ2-5; 10 bases are shared with TRBD2. CDR3 in DNA: TGTGCCAGCAGCCTAGCGGGGGTGGGGGAGACCCAGTACTTC. Its protein product is CASSLAGVGETQYF.